One sample yielded the 14 T cell receptor beta chains listed below, sequenced in a study of cytotoxic CD8 clonotypes in ibrutinib-treated CLL. The table came from immunoSEQ multiplex PCR; TCRdb's copy has only in-frame clones and leaves some out. Of 200,000 to 250,000 clones in the sample, 60% to 80% are singletons; the top ten hold over 5.5%. The material sequenced was PBMCs, taken after 12 months of ibrutinib treatment. Source of these receptors: a human donor with chronic lymphocytic leukemia.

CDR3 DNA sequence: TGTGCCAGCAGCCCACAGGGTAACTATGGCTACACCTTC. Protein sequence: CASSPQGNYGYTF. V usage is TRBV7-2 and J usage is TRBJ1-2; possibly TRBD1 for D (6 bases). Per germline, CDR1 SGHTA and CDR2 FQGNSA. V was trimmed by 5 bases and J by 1 base, leaving 8 bases between them. The CDR3 is 13 residues long.

The chain joins TRBV29-1 to TRBJ2-5; D is uncertain. The ends were cut back, 5 bases at V and 1 base at J, with 20 bases in the middle. This CDR3 is 16 amino acids long. The germline gives CDR1 SQVTM, CDR2 ANQGSEA. The CDR3 here is CSVLKPGLGSQETQYF. DNA of the CDR3: TGCAGCGTTCTTAAGCCCGGCCTGGGCAGCCAAGAGACCCAGTACTTC.

V and J are TRBV19 and TRBJ2-2; D is uncertain. Per the germline V gene, CDR1 is LNHDA and CDR2 is SQIVND (reference sequence). Trimming pared 6 bases from V and 3 bases from J, leaving 8 bases between. CDR3 length equals 13 residues. The CDR3 spells CASRSLDTGELFF. Written as DNA, the CDR3 is TGTGCCAGTAGATCACTTGACACCGGGGAGCTGTTTTTT.

The chain carries TRBV30 and TRBJ2-6; 10 nucleotides match TRBD1. Per the germline V gene, CDR1 is GTSNPN and CDR2 is SVGIG (reference sequence). V lost 2 bases and J lost 2; bases outside the gene matches: 6. This CDR3 is built from 17 residues. CDR3 coding DNA: TGTGCCTGGAGTCGAGGGACAGGGGAGGCTGGGGCCAACGTCCTGACTTTC. Its protein product is CAWSRGTGEAGANVLTF.

This chain joins TRBV25-1 and TRBJ2-2; D unclear. V was trimmed by 3 bases and J by 3 bases, leaving 8 bases between them. CDR1 and CDR2 from the germline V gene are MGHDK and SYGVNS. CDR3 length: 14 amino acids. This chain's CDR3 is CASSDMTHTGELFF. The CDR3 DNA sequence: TGTGCCAGCAGTGATATGACTCACACCGGGGAGCTGTTTTTT. Looking up the rest from reference TRBV25-1 and TRBJ2-2 gives the full variable domain: EADIYQTPRYLVIGTGKKITLECSQTMGHDKMYWYQQDPGMELHLIHYSYGVNSTEKGDLSSESTVSRIRTEHFPLTLESARPSHTSQYLCASSDMTHTGELFFGEGSRLTVL.

The rearrangement joins TRBV4-3 to TRBJ1-4; 8 nucleotides agree with TRBD1. This CDR3 region has 16 residues. Looked up from germline, CDR1 is LGHNA and CDR2 is YSLEER. The V and J ends lost 4 bases and 8 bases, in that order; junction bases with no gene match: 12. Here the CDR3 reads CASSRHLTGEGEKLFF. As DNA, the CDR3 is TGCGCCAGCAGCCGCCACCTGACAGGGGAGGGCGAAAAACTGTTTTTT.

The gene calls are TRBV11-3 and TRBJ2-1, with TRBD2 identical over 8 bases. Per the germline V gene, CDR1 is SGHNT and CDR2 is YENEEA. V was clipped by 5 bases and J by 0 bases; unmatched bases: 3. This CDR3 is 15 amino acids long. This CDR3 is CASSLSGASYNEQFF. The CDR3 bases are TGTGCCAGCAGCCTTAGCGGGGCCTCCTACAATGAGCAGTTCTTC. The variable domain in full, with the rest retrieved from reference TRBV11-3 and TRBJ2-1, is EAGVVQSPRYKIIEKKQPVAFWCNPISGHNTLYWYLQNLGQGPELLIRYENEEAVDDSQLPKDRFSAERLKGVDSTLKIQPAELGDSAVYLCASSLSGASYNEQFFGPGTRLTVL.

The chain has TRBV7-3 and TRBJ2-7; 7 nucleotides agree with TRBD2. This CDR3 region has 15 residues. V lost 0 bases to trimming and J lost 2 bases; unmatched junction nucleotides: 4. Per germline, CDR1 SGHTA and CDR2 FQGTGA. CDR3 amino acids: CASSLTGGSPYEQYF. CDR3 nucleotide sequence: TGTGCCAGCAGCTTAACGGGCGGGAGTCCCTACGAGCAGTACTTC.

This clone was found a few times. V usage is TRBV5-1 and J usage is TRBJ1-1; D unclear. The germline V and J ends were trimmed by 0 bases and 7 bases, with 10 bases remaining between them. CDR1 and CDR2 (germline): SGHRS, YFSETQ. This CDR3 has 13 residues. This CDR3 reads CASSLDPKVEAFF. The CDR3 DNA sequence: TGCGCCAGCAGCTTGGATCCCAAAGTTGAAGCTTTCTTT.

The CDR3 region is CASSYTDSGYGYTF. The CDR3 coding sequence is TGTGCCAGCAGTTACACCGACAGTGGCTATGGCTACACCTTC. This rearrangement joins TRBV6-5 to TRBJ1-2, with D possibly matching TRBD1 (5 bases). V was clipped by 2 bases and J by 4 bases, with 11 bases between them. In germline, CDR1 is MNHEY, CDR2 SVGAGI. This CDR3 spans 14 amino acids.

The chain employs TRBV29-1 and TRBJ1-5, with TRBD1 identical over 7 bases. Germline trimming cut 7 bases from V and 7 bases from J; bases unmatched to any gene: 7. Germline CDR1 and CDR2: SQVTM and ANQGSEA. CDR3 length: 12 residues. In nucleotides, the CDR3 is TGCAGCGCATTGACAGGGAACCAGCCCCAGCATTTT. Protein: CSALTGNQPQHF.

This clone was detected only once. The chain combines TRBV7-2 with TRBJ1-2; D call uncertain. The CDR3 totals 14 residues. The germline V gene encodes CDR1 SGHTA and CDR2 FQGNSA. V shed 1 base and J shed 0 bases, with 6 bases lying between them. DNA for the CDR3: TGTGCCAGCAGCTTAGAGAGAGCTAACTATGGCTACACCTTC. This encodes CASSLERANYGYTF.

The chain recombines TRBV7-9 with TRBJ1-1; D gene uncertain. Between the trimmed V and J ends, which lost 1 base and 2 bases, there was a span of 5 bases. Germline lookup yields CDR1 SEHNR and CDR2 FQNEAQ (reference sequence). The CDR3 is 13 residues long. In DNA, the CDR3 is TGTGCCAGCAGCTTAGAAGCAAACACTGAAGCTTTCTTT. This codes for CASSLEANTEAFF.

J is TRBJ1-5 and V is TRBV9; 7 bases match TRBD1. The J segment lost 4 bases and the V segment lost 4 bases, leaving 8 bases of the junction unmatched. The CDR3 is made up of 15 amino acids. CDR1 SGDLS and CDR2 YYNGEE come from the germline V gene. The CDR3, as DNA: TGTGCCAGCAGCCCTGCAGGGGGGGCTAATCAGCCCCAGCATTTT. Translation: CASSPAGGANQPQHF.